This entry lists 10 T cell receptor beta chains sequenced from one sample in a study of T cells after yellow fever vaccination. TCRdb processed the 5' RACE reads anew with MiXCR; each CDR3 protein has one entry. The sample has 300,000 to 400,000 distinct CDR3 sequences, 8.7% seen once. The sample in question was PBMCs, obtained on the day of the first yellow fever vaccination. The receptors shown here come from a young man who received the YFV17D yellow fever vaccine.

V gene TRBV6-2 or TRBV6-3 combines with J gene TRBJ2-7, with 9 bases identical to TRBD1. The junction had 14 bases not matched to a gene; V was cut back by 7 bases and J by 1 base. Germline V lookup: CDR1 MNHEY, CDR2 SVGEGT. This CDR3 has 17 residues. Written as DNA, the CDR3 is TGTGCCAGCAAACCCCGAAAGAACAGGGGGCGATCCTACGAGCAGTACTTC. Translating gives CASKPRKNRGRSYEQYF.

V is TRBV5-1 and J is TRBJ2-7, with D unclear. Germline CDR1 and CDR2: SGHRS and YFSETQ. The ends were cut back, 2 bases at V and 0 bases at J, with 9 bases in the middle. This CDR3 has 14 residues. The CDR3 region has the DNA TGCGCCAGCAGCTTAATTGAGAGCTCCTACGAGCAGTACTTC. Encoded protein: CASSLIESSYEQYF.

The chain links TRBV7-2 to TRBJ2-5; TRBD2 aligns across 12 bases. This CDR3 region has 16 residues. V shed 5 bases, J shed 1 base, and the junction held 5 bases outside the gene matches. Per the germline V gene, CDR1 is SGHTA and CDR2 is FQGNSA. In DNA form, the CDR3 reads TGTGCCAGCAGCAAGGGACTAGCGGGCCTCCAAGAGACCCAGTACTTC. Encoded protein: CASSKGLAGLQETQYF. Looking up the rest from reference TRBV7-2 and TRBJ2-5 gives the full variable domain: GAGVSQSPSNKVTEKGKDVELRCDPISGHTALYWYRQSLGQGLEFLIYFQGNSAPDKSGLPSDRFSAERTGGSVSTLTIQRTQQEDSAVYLCASSKGLAGLQETQYFGPGTRLLVL.

The V gene is TRBV4-2, the J gene TRBJ1-4, with D perhaps matching TRBD1 (5 bases). The CDR3 has 14 amino acids. Germline CDR1 LGHNA, CDR2 YNFKEQ. V shed 1 base and J shed 6 bases, with 9 bases lying between them. The chain's CDR3 is CASSQGGGYEKLFF. CDR3 sequence (DNA): TGTGCCAGCAGCCAAGGGGGCGGGTATGAAAAACTGTTTTTT.

This clonotype was counted between two and nine times. The rearrangement links TRBV12-3 or TRBV12-4 to TRBJ2-2; unclear D gene. The CDR3 totals 16 residues. Trimming stripped 6 bases from V and 2 bases from J, with 16 bases between. CDR3 in amino acids: CASRGIGPPNTGELFF. Here the CDR3 DNA reads TGTGCCAGCAGAGGAATTGGACCCCCAAACACCGGGGAGCTGTTTTTT.

The chain uses TRBV12-3 or TRBV12-4 and TRBJ1-1; D not certain. Trimming took off 6 bases at V and 5 bases at J, with 13 bases between the two ends. CDR3 size: 13 residues. CDR3 loop: CASSRILGTEAFF. The CDR3 region has the DNA TGTGCCAGCAGCCGAATTTTAGGGACTGAAGCTTTCTTT.

This sequence joins TRBV18 and TRBJ1-2, with TRBD1 matching 10 bases. V was pared by 4 bases and J by 3 bases, with 8 bases of the junction left unmatched. The CDR3 loop spans 16 amino acids. CDR1 and CDR2 (germline): KGHSH, LQKENI. The CDR3 nucleotides read TGTGCCAGCTCACAGTTTACCGGGACAGGGGACTATGGCTACACCTTC. The encoded protein is CASSQFTGTGDYGYTF. The full variable domain, rest sourced from reference TRBV18 and TRBJ1-2, is NAGVMQNPRHLVRRRGQEARLRCSPMKGHSHVYWYRQLPEEGLKFMVYLQKENIIDESGMPKERFSAEFPKEGPSILRIQQVVRGDSAAYFCASSQFTGTGDYGYTFGSGTRLTVV.

Written as DNA, the CDR3 is TGCGCCAGCAGCTATCCCGAAGGGTTAGCTAATGAAAAACTGTTTTTT. It codes for CASSYPEGLANEKLFF. This chain uses TRBV5-1 with TRBJ1-4; D remains unclear. The CDR3 runs to 16 residues. Germline V gene sequence: CDR1 SGHRS, CDR2 YFSETQ. Trimming removed 3 bases from V and 3 bases from J, with 15 bases in between.

This clonotype was detected only a few times. The chain uses TRBV11-2 and TRBJ1-5; 11 positions match TRBD1. V was pared by 5 bases and J by 0 bases, with 9 bases of the junction left unmatched. Germline loops: CDR1 SGHAT, CDR2 FQNNGV. CDR3 length: 18 residues. CDR3 amino acids: CASSRGTGGRYSNQPQHF. The CDR3 DNA reads as TGTGCCAGCAGCCGTGGGACAGGGGGACGCTATAGCAATCAGCCCCAGCATTTT.

The rearrangement joins TRBV7-2 to TRBJ1-1; D ambiguous. The CDR3 length is 13 residues. Trimming took 5 bases from V and 5 from J, leaving 12 bases between them. CDR1 and CDR2 from the germline V gene are SGHTA and FQGNSA. The CDR3 sequence is CASSASPRTEAFF. CDR3 nucleotides: TGTGCCAGCAGCGCCAGTCCTCGGACTGAAGCTTTCTTT. The full variable domain, in which reference TRBV7-2 and TRBJ1-1 provide the parts outside the CDR3, is GAGVSQSPSNKVTEKGKDVELRCDPISGHTALYWYRQSLGQGLEFLIYFQGNSAPDKSGLPSDRFSAERTGGSVSTLTIQRTQQEDSAVYLCASSASPRTEAFFGQGTRLTVV.